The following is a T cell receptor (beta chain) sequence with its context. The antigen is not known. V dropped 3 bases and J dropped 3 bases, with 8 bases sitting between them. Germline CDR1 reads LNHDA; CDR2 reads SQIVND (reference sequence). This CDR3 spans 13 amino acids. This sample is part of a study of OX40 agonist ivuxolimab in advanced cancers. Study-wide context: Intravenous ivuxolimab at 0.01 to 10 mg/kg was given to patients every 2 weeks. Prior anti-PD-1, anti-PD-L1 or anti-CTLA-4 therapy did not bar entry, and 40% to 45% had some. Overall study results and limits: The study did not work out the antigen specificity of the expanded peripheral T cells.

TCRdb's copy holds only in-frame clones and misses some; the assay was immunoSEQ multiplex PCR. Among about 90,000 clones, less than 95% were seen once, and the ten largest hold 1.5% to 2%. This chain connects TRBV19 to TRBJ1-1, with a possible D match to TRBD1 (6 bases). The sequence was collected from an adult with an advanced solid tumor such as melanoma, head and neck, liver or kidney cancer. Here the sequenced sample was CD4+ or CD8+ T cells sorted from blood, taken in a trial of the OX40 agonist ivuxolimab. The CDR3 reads CASSIRGYTEAFF. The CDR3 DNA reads TGTGCCAGTAGTATCAGGGGTTACACTGAAGCTTTCTTT.